Sequencing of this T cell receptor (beta chain) was carried out in a study of cytomegalovirus exposure and HLA in healthy donors. General study results and limits: Later work associated 16,951 TCR beta sequences with HLA alleles at 0.05 false discovery rate.

CDR1 LNHDA and CDR2 SQIVND come from the germline V gene (reference sequence). This CDR3 has 14 amino acids. With V trimmed by 10 bases and J by 4 bases, 12 bases remained unmatched. PCR employed 60 Vbeta and 13 Jbeta primers. Sequencing was performed with immunoSEQ multiplex PCR; in TCRdb, only in-frame clones are kept and a portion is missing. Here the sample table reports about 120,000 clones. Comments on this clone: The antigen is not known.

The receptor comes from a man aged 35 to 55 in good health and CMV-seropositive. The chain is built from TRBV19 and TRBJ2-7, with 8 bases matching TRBD2. Sequences were obtained from PBMCs. CDR3 in amino acids: CATSAAGGGYEQYF. The DNA for the CDR3 is TGTGCCACCTCTGCGGCGGGAGGAGGATACGAGCAGTACTTC.